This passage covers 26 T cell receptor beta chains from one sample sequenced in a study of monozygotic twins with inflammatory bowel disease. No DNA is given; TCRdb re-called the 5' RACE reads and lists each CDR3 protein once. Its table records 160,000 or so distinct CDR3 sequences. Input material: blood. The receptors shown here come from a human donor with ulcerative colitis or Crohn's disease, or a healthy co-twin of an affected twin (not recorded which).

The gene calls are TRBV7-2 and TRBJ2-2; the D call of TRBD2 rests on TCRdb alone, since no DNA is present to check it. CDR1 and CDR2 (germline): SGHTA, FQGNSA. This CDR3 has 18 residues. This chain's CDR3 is CASSLAYIEGGTTGELFF.

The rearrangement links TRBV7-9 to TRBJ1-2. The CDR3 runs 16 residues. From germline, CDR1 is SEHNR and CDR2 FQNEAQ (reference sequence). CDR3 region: CASSFTGRGTSYGYTF.

CDR3 in amino acids: CASSLRLDGYEQFF. The chain joins TRBV7-8 to TRBJ2-1. Germline CDR1 and CDR2: SGHVS and FQNEAQ. The CDR3 length is 14 residues.

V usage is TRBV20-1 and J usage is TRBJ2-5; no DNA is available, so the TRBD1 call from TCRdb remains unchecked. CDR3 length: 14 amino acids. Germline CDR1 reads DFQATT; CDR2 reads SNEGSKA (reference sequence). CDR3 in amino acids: CSATNPDRGETQYF.

The CDR3 loop reads CASTSGTTTAFF. The chain joins TRBV28 to TRBJ1-1. The CDR3 has 12 residues. The germline V gene has CDR1 MDHEN and CDR2 SYDVKM.

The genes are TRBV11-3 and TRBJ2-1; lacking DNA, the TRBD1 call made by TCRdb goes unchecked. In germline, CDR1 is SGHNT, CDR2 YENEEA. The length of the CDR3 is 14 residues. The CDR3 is CASSYGQVYNEQFF.

This CDR3 is CASSLGAGLRPSDTQYF. The chain is built from TRBV5-6 and TRBJ2-3; the D call from TCRdb, TRBD2, cannot be confirmed without DNA. This CDR3 is 17 amino acids long. Germline CDR1 and CDR2: SGHDT and YYEEEE.

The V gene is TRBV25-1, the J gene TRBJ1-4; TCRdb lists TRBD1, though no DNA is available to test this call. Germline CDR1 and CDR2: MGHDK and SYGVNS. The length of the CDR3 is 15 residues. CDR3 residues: CASSEGDRTNEKLFF.

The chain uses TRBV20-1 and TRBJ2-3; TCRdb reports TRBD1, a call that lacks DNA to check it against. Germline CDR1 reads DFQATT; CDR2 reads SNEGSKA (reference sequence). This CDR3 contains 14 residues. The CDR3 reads CSALGAGAADTQYF.

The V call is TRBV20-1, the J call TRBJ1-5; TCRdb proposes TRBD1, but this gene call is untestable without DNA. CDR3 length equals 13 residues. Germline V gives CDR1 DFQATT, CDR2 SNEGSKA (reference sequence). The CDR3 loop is CSARAGEFQPQHF.

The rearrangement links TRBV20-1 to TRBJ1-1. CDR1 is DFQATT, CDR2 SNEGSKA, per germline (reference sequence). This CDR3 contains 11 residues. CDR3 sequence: CSARDSFEAFF.

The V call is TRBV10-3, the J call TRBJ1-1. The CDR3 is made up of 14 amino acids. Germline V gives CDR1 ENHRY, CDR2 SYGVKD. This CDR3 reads CAISEFSDGTEAFF.

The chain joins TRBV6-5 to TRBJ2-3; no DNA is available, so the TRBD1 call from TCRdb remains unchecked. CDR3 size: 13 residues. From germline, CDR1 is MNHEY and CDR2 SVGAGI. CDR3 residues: CASTRIVGNTQYF.

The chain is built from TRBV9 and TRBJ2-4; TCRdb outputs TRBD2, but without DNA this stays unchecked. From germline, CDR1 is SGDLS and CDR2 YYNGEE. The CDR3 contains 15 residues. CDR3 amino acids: CASSVGSGGTDIQYF.

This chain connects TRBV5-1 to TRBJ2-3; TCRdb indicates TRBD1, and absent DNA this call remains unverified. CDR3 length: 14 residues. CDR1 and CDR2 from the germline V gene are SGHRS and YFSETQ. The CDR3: CASSSVTSTDTQYF. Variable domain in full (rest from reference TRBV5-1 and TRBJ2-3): KAGVTQTPRYLIKTRGQQVTLSCSPISGHRSVSWYQQTPGQGLQFLFEYFSETQRNKGNFPGRFSGRQFSNSRSEMNVSTLELGDSALYLCASSSVTSTDTQYFGPGTRLTVL.

The CDR3 here is CASSRRQDNEQFF. The chain links TRBV5-5 to TRBJ2-1; the TRBD1 assignment by TCRdb is unverifiable without DNA. The germline gives CDR1 SGHKS, CDR2 YYEKEE (reference sequence). The CDR3 consists of 13 residues.

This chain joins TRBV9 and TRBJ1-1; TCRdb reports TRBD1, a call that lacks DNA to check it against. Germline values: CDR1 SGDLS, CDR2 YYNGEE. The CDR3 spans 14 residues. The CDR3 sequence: CASSAGDGNTEAFF.

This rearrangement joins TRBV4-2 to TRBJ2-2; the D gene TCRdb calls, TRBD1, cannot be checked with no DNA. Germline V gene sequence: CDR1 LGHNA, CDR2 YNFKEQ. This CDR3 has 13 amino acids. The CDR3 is CASSQSDRGELFF.

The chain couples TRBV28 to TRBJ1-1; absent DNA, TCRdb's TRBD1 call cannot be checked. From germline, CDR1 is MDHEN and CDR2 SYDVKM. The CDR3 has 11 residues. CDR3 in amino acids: CASNYRDRAFF.

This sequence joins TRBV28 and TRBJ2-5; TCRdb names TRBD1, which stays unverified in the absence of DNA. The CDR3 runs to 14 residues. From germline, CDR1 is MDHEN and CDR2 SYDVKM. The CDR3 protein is CASRVQGPKETQYF.

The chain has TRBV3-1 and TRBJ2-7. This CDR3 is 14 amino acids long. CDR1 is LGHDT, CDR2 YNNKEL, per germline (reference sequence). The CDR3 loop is CASSQDTLDYEQYF.

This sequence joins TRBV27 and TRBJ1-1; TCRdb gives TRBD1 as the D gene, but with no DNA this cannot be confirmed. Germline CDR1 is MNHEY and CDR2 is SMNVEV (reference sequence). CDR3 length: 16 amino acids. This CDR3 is CASSFSAGELNTEAFF.

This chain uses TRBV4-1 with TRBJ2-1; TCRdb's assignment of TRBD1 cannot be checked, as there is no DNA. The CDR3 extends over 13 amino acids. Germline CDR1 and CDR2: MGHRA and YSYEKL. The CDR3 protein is CASSQDRTSREFF.

The CDR3 sequence is CASRGDKYTGELFF. The chain couples TRBV12-3 or TRBV12-4 to TRBJ2-2; TCRdb's D gene call, TRBD1, goes unchecked for lack of DNA. There are 14 residues in the CDR3.

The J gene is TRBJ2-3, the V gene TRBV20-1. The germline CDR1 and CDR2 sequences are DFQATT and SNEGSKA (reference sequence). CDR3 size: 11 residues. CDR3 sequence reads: CSVRAIDTQYF.

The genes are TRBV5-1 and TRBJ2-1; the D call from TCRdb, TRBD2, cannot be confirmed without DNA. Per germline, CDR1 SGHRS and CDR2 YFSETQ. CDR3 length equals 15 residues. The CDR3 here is CASSLHGGVYNEQFF.